This TCR beta chain was retrieved from a study of regulatory T cells in long-lasting Graves disease (dated by TCRdb to about 2021). With respect to the entire study: Persistent Graves' disease was defined as antithyroid drug treatment for over 5 years with persistently positive TSH receptor autoantibodies. This study used TCR sequencing and RNA sequencing of peripheral blood to compare persistent Graves' disease patients against newly diagnosed Graves' disease patients. The study was conducted in China and was registered as a clinical trial. A total of roughly 35 samples were covered by TCR sequencing, comprising some 13 persistent and 20 or so newly diagnosed Graves' disease patients. Antithyroid drugs had been taken for around 9.8 years on average by persistent Graves' disease patients in the clinical cohort.

The germline V and J ends show losses of 5 bases and 5 bases respectively, and no gene match explains 11 bases of the junction. Via the germline V gene, CDR1 is KGHSH and CDR2 LQKENI. The CDR3 covers 16 residues, taking in both the cysteine and the phenylalanine. The sequence is cut down to CDR3 DNA, 48 bases in frame from base 1. In its sample, this clonotype was seen a few times. Its antigen remains unidentified. Base qualities are not provided; no much larger clone lies one nucleotide away. Broader findings and caveats from the paper: Peripheral blood alone was examined, since thyroid tissue, which constituted the primary lesion, could not be accessed. Persistent disease showed preferential use of TRBV28, TRBJ1-2 and TRBJ2-5, whereas newly diagnosed disease favored TRBV20-1 and TRBJ2-1. Only the TCR beta chain was sequenced and analyzed. Compared with newly diagnosed patients, patients with persistent Graves' disease had lower TCR Shannon entropy and fewer highly expanded clones, which suggests clonal expansion. Persistent patients shared more public clonotypes among themselves (over 2,500) than newly diagnosed patients did (nearly 1,000). The authors acknowledged the small sample size as a limitation that may reduce accuracy.

The meaning of the sample's time point label: persistent/refractory GD, antithyroid drugs over 5 years with positive TRAb. For both TCR sequencing and RNA sequencing, RNA was extracted from PBMCs using TRIzol. The diagnosis of Graves' disease was made according to American Thyroid Association guidelines. Patients were recruited from an endocrinology department in Xi'an, China. From each patient, around 9 milliliters of peripheral blood was collected into an EDTA anticoagulant tube. Ficoll Paque Plus density gradient separation was used to isolate PBMCs, and no additional T cell sorting was done. An Agilent 2100 Bioanalyzer and agarose gel were used to check RNA quality, while a NanoDrop 2000 measured RNA concentration. Receptor libraries were prepared by multiplex PCR. The reads were generated on an Illumina HiSeq 4000. iRepertoire HTBI primers and Arm-PCR amplification of CDR3 regions were used to construct TCR beta libraries. Before sequencing, the PCR products went through gel purification. The paper's processing steps were these. Gene usage analysis of CDR3 amino acid clonotypes used the 50 to 70 TRBV and 12 to 15 TRBJ segments found across samples. Filtered high-quality paired reads were merged into contigs using COPE and FqMerger. BLAST was used to align contigs to IMGT TRBV, TRBD and TRBJ reference genes, with CDR3 defined following IMGT. Clonotypes above 0.1% frequency were classified as highly expanded clones. Shannon entropy served as the measure of repertoire diversity, while the Gini coefficient captured V-J evenness. Clonotypes shared by more than one individual were considered public. TCRdb's own reprocessing of the public reads used fastp at Q25 and MiXCR and kept productive beta chains. Rows with a matching CDR3 protein are joined into one entry that keeps the most common DNA and genes. TCRdb, not the authors, supplied the V and J calls. A total of hundreds of thousands of distinct CDR3 sequences appear in this sample, around a fifth of them only once. The ten largest clones represent roughly 7% of the sample.

The receptor chain draws on TRBV18 and TRBJ2-5, with TRBD1 identical over 10 junction bases. This TCR derives from a female donor with Graves disease. The input for sequencing was peripheral blood mononuclear cells (PBMCs), taken when the disease was refractory, from a patient treated with antithyroid drugs. The CDR3 reads CASSSLVPGQGETQYF. At the DNA level, the sequence is TGTGCCAGCTCATCCCTCGTCCCGGGACAGGGGGAGACCCAGTACTTC.